This T cell receptor beta chain derives from a study of cytomegalovirus exposure and HLA in healthy donors. V lost 6 bases and J lost 5, with 10 bases in between. This CDR3 contains 13 residues. CDR1 and CDR2 (germline): MNHEY, SMNVEV (reference sequence). Donors were drawn from the 120-subject validation cohort, separate from the approximately 680-subject first cohort. Profiling relied on immunoSEQ multiplex PCR, and the TCRdb table lists in-frame clones only, not all of them. The table shows about 150,000 clones, with over 90% occurring only once. The receptor's source is a man between 18 and 29 years old in good health and CMV-seropositive. Sequenced: PBMCs. V and J are TRBV27 and TRBJ1-4; D may be TRBD1 (6 bases). The CDR3 loop reads CASRTGANEKLFF. CDR3 coding DNA: TGTGCCAGCAGGACAGGCGCGAATGAAAAACTGTTTTTT.